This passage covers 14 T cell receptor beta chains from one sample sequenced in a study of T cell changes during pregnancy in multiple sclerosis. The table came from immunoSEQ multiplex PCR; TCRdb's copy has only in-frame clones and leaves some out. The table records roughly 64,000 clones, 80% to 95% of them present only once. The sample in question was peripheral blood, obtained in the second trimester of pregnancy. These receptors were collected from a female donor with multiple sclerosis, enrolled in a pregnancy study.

CDR3 sequence (DNA): TGTGCCAGCAGTCCCCTAGGGAGAGGCGAGCAGTACTTC. It yields the protein CASSPLGRGEQYF. The genes are TRBV27 and TRBJ2-7, with D perhaps TRBD2 (5 bases). In germline, CDR1 is MNHEY, CDR2 SMNVEV (reference sequence). The CDR3 spans 13 residues. Trimming left V 5 bases short and J 6 bases short, with 14 bases between.

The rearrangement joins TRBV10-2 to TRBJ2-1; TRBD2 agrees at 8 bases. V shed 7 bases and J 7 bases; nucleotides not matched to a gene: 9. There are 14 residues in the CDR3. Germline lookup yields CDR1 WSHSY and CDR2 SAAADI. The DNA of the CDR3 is TGCGCCAGCATCCCCAGCGGGAGTTTTAATGAGCAGTTCTTC. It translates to CASIPSGSFNEQFF.

The CDR3 DNA follows: TGTGCCAGCAGCTGGGGACAGGGAATTTACGAGCAGTACTTC. This gives the protein CASSWGQGIYEQYF. V usage is TRBV7-9 and J usage is TRBJ2-7; 9 bases are shared with TRBD1. Losses at the gene ends were 4 bases for V and 4 bases for J; bases not matched to a gene: 5. The CDR3 totals 14 residues. Germline-derived CDR1 and CDR2 are SEHNR and FQNEAQ (reference sequence). Looking up the rest from reference TRBV7-9 and TRBJ2-7 gives the full variable domain: DTGVSQNPRHKITKRGQNVTFRCDPISEHNRLYWYRQTLGQGPEFLTYFQNEAQLEKSRLLSDRFSAERPKGSFSTLEIQRTEQGDSAMYLCASSWGQGIYEQYFGPGTRLTVT.

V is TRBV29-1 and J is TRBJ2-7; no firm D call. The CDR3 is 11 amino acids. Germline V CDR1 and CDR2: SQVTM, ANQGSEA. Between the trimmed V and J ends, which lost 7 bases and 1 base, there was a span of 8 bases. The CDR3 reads CSAYSSYEQYF. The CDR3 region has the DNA TGCAGCGCCTACAGTTCCTACGAGCAGTACTTC.

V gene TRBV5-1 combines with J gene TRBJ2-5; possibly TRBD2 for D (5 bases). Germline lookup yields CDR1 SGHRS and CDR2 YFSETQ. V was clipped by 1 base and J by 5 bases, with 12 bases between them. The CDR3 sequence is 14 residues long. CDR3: CASSLFLEGETQYF. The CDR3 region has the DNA TGCGCCAGCAGCTTGTTTCTAGAGGGCGAGACCCAGTACTTC.

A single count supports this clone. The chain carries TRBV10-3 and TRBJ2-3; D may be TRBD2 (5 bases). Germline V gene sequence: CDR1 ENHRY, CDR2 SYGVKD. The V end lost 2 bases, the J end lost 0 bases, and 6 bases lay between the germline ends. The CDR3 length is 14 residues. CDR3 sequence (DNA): TGTGCCATCAGTGAGCCGGGAAGCACAGATACGCAGTATTTT. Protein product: CAISEPGSTDTQYF.

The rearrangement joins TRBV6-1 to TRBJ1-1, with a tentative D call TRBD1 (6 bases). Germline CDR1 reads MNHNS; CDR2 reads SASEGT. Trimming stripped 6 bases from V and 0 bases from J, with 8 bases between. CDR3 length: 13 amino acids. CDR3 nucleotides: TGTGCCAGCAGAGGACAGCTGAACACTGAAGCTTTCTTT. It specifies CASRGQLNTEAFF.

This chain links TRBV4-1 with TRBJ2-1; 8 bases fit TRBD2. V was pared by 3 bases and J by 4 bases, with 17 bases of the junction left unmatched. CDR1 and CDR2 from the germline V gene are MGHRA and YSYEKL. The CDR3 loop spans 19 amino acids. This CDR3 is CASSQVTSSGTYFYNEQFF. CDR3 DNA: TGCGCCAGCAGCCAGGTTACTAGTAGCGGGACCTATTTTTACAATGAGCAGTTCTTC.

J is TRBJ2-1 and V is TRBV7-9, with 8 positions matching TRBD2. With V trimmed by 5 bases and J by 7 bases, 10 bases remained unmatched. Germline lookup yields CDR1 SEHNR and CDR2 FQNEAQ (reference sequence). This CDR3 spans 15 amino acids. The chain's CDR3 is CASSPRGAGGNEQFF. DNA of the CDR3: TGTGCCAGCAGCCCAAGGGGGGCGGGAGGAAATGAGCAGTTCTTC.

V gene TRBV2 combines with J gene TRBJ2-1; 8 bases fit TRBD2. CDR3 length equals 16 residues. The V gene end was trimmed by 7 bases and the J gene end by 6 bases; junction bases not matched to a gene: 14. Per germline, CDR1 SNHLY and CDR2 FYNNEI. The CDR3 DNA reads TGTGCCAGCAAAGGCCCTGAAGCGGGAGCGGGCAATGAGCAGTTCTTC. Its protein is CASKGPEAGAGNEQFF.

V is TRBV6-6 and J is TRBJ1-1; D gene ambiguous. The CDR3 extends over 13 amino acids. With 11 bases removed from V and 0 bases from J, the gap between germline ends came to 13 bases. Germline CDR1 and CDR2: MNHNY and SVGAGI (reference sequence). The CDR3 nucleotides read TGTGCCCGCTTCCTAGAGGTGAACACTGAAGCTTTCTTT. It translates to CARFLEVNTEAFF.

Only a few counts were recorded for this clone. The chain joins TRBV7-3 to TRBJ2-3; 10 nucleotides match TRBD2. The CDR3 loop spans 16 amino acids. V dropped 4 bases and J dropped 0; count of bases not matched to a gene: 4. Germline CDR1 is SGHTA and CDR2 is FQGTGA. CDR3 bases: TGTGCCAGCAGCTCCGGGACTAGCGTGAGCACAGATACGCAGTATTTT. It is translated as CASSSGTSVSTDTQYF.

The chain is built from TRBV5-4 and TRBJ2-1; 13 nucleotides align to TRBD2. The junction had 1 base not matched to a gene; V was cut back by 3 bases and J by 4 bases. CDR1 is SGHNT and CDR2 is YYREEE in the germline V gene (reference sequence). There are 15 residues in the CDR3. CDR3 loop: CASSWTSGRYNEQFF. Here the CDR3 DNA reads TGTGCCAGCAGCTGGACTAGCGGGAGATACAATGAGCAGTTCTTC.

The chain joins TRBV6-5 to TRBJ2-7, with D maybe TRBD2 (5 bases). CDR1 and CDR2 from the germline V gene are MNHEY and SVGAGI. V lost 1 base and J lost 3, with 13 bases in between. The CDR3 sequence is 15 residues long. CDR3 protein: CASSYFGLGLYEQYF. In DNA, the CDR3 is TGTGCCAGCAGTTACTTTGGCCTTGGACTCTACGAGCAGTACTTC.